These 22 T cell receptor beta chains were sequenced from one sample in a study of monozygotic twins with inflammatory bowel disease. From its re-call of the 5' RACE reads, TCRdb lists each CDR3 protein once, without DNA. Its table records about 450,000 distinct CDR3 sequences. Sequences were obtained from blood. These receptors were collected from a human donor with ulcerative colitis or Crohn's disease, or a healthy co-twin of an affected twin (not recorded which).

The chain links TRBV20-1 to TRBJ2-3; TCRdb returns TRBD1, unconfirmable since there is no DNA. CDR1 is DFQATT, CDR2 SNEGSKA, per germline (reference sequence). The CDR3 consists of 13 residues. The CDR3 sequence is CSPLDPSTDTQYF.

The J gene is TRBJ1-3, the V gene TRBV7-9; the TRBD1 assignment by TCRdb is unverifiable without DNA. This CDR3 has 17 amino acids. The germline V gene has CDR1 SEHNR and CDR2 FQNEAQ (reference sequence). CDR3 amino acids: CASSLRQPISSGNTIYF.

J is TRBJ1-5 and V is TRBV10-3; the TRBD1 assignment by TCRdb is unverifiable without DNA. The CDR3 sequence is 16 residues long. Germline CDR1 is ENHRY and CDR2 is SYGVKD. The CDR3 sequence is CAISESGQGRDQPQHF.

CDR3 sequence reads: CASSLSDSPDTQYF. The V gene is TRBV23-1, the J gene TRBJ2-3. TRBV23-1 is given ORF status, its function remaining uncertain. The CDR3 has 14 amino acids.

This rearrangement joins TRBV6-2 or TRBV6-3 to TRBJ2-2; with no DNA, the TCRdb D assignment of TRBD2 cannot be verified. The germline V gene has CDR1 MNHEY and CDR2 SVGEGT. This CDR3 has 19 residues. The CDR3 region is CASSPLLAGGDANTGELFF.

The V gene is TRBV3-1, the J gene TRBJ2-3; TCRdb gives TRBD1 as the D gene, but with no DNA this cannot be confirmed. Germline-derived CDR1 and CDR2 are LGHDT and YNNKEL (reference sequence). The CDR3 consists of 12 residues. CDR3 sequence reads: CASGGPPDTQYF.

The V gene is TRBV19, the J gene TRBJ2-4. Germline V gene sequence: CDR1 LNHDA, CDR2 SQIVND (reference sequence). The CDR3 sequence is 11 residues long. The CDR3 loop is CASKAKNIQYF.

The V and J genes are TRBV14 and TRBJ1-1; with no DNA, the TCRdb D assignment of TRBD1 cannot be verified. The CDR3 covers 13 residues. From germline, CDR1 is SGHDN and CDR2 FVKESK. The CDR3 sequence: CASSQSRYTEAFF.

This chain connects TRBV28 to TRBJ1-5. The CDR3 covers 15 residues. The germline gives CDR1 MDHEN, CDR2 SYDVKM. CDR3 loop: CASSLSTPLGQPQHF.

The rearrangement joins TRBV29-1 to TRBJ1-2; TCRdb proposes TRBD1, but this gene call is untestable without DNA. Germline assignment: CDR1 SQVTM and CDR2 ANQGSEA. The CDR3 is made up of 13 amino acids. CDR3 protein: CSVGGAPRYGYTF.

The chain combines TRBV2 with TRBJ2-3; the D call from TCRdb, TRBD2, cannot be confirmed without DNA. Germline V gene sequence: CDR1 SNHLY, CDR2 FYNNEI. This CDR3 has 14 amino acids. The CDR3: CASSRTSGTDTQYF.

This chain uses TRBV18 with TRBJ2-7; TCRdb selects TRBD2, and the lack of DNA leaves this call unchecked. Germline V CDR1 and CDR2: KGHSH, LQKENI. This CDR3 contains 16 residues. The CDR3 protein is CASSPSLPGLPSEQYF.

The chain couples TRBV4-2 to TRBJ2-1. The CDR3 loop spans 15 amino acids. CDR1 LGHNA and CDR2 YNFKEQ come from the germline V gene. CDR3 loop: CASSQELSSFNEQFF.

V gene TRBV12-3 or TRBV12-4 combines with J gene TRBJ1-3. The CDR3 runs to 14 residues. The CDR3 reads CASSLGLAGNTIYF.

The chain couples TRBV30 to TRBJ2-1. Looked up from germline, CDR1 is GTSNPN and CDR2 is SVGIG (reference sequence). This CDR3 region has 11 residues. CDR3: CAWSFGAGQFF.

CDR3 sequence: CASSSAGDSPLHF. The chain recombines TRBV7-6 with TRBJ1-6. CDR1 is SGHVS, CDR2 FNYEAQ, per germline. The CDR3 loop spans 13 amino acids.

The rearrangement uses TRBV5-1 and TRBJ1-1; TCRdb designates TRBD1, a call that cannot be tested without DNA. This CDR3 comprises 15 residues. Looked up from germline, CDR1 is SGHRS and CDR2 is YFSETQ. This CDR3 reads CASSLGQGGSTEAFF.

The J gene is TRBJ2-2, the V gene TRBV7-3; TCRdb outputs TRBD2, but without DNA this stays unchecked. This CDR3 has 16 residues. Germline CDR1 and CDR2: SGHTA and FQGTGA. The CDR3: CASSEGPRGDTGELFF. Full variable domain (remainder filled in from reference TRBV7-3 and TRBJ2-2): GAGVSQTPSNKVTEKGKYVELRCDPISGHTALYWYRQSLGQGPEFLIYFQGTGAADDSGLPNDRFFAVRPEGSVSTLKIQRTERGDSAVYLCASSEGPRGDTGELFFGEGSRLTVL.

The chain uses TRBV20-1 and TRBJ1-1. Germline V gives CDR1 DFQATT, CDR2 SNEGSKA (reference sequence). The CDR3 length is 13 residues. The CDR3 reads CSARDLRNTEAFF.

This chain uses TRBV18 with TRBJ2-6; TCRdb's D call of TRBD1 is untestable without DNA. The V gene's germline CDR1 is KGHSH and CDR2 LQKENI. CDR3 length: 16 amino acids. The CDR3: CASSPRQGAGANVLTF.

The chain has TRBV29-1 and TRBJ2-7; TCRdb's assignment of TRBD1 cannot be checked, as there is no DNA. The CDR3 sequence is 12 residues long. Germline V gene lookup returns CDR1 SQVTM and CDR2 ANQGSEA. The CDR3 protein is CSVEGPLYEQYF.

The rearrangement links TRBV5-1 to TRBJ2-7. The CDR3 runs to 14 residues. The V gene's germline CDR1 is SGHRS and CDR2 YFSETQ. The CDR3 protein is CASSLEGILYEQYF.